This passage covers 8 T cell receptor beta chains from one sample sequenced in a study of blood T cell repertoires in COVID-19. Clones were sequenced by immunoSEQ multiplex PCR, and TCRdb holds only the in-frame ones, with some missing. The sample yields some 250,000 clones, 70% to 90% seen once. The material sequenced was PBMCs or T cells enriched from blood (not recorded which). Receptor source: a woman in her fifties or sixties who had recovered from COVID-19.

This clone occurred many times. The chain is built from TRBV29-1 and TRBJ2-1, with TRBD2 identical over 8 bases. Germline CDR1 reads SQVTM; CDR2 reads ANQGSEA. The ends lost 4 bases at V and 7 bases at J; junction bases unmatched: 12. This CDR3 is built from 15 residues. CDR3 protein: CSVGELAEIPNEQFF. The CDR3 bases are TGCAGCGTTGGGGAACTAGCGGAGATACCGAATGAGCAGTTCTTC.

This rearrangement joins TRBV29-1 to TRBJ2-7; D remains ambiguous. This CDR3 region has 11 residues. The V end was cut by 6 bases, the J end by 1 base, with 7 bases between. Germline values: CDR1 SQVTM, CDR2 ANQGSEA. Here the CDR3 reads CSVRGSYEQYF. The CDR3 DNA reads as TGCAGCGTCCGCGGATCCTACGAGCAGTACTTC.

CDR3 amino acids: CASSLDPGKNTGELFF. For the CDR3, the DNA is TGTGCCAGCAGCTTAGATCCGGGGAAGAACACCGGGGAGCTGTTTTTT. The chain recombines TRBV11-2 with TRBJ2-2, with D perhaps matching TRBD2 (5 bases). Germline CDR1 reads SGHAT; CDR2 reads FQNNGV. The CDR3 is made up of 16 amino acids. V was shortened by 0 bases and J by 1 base, with 9 bases between the two germline ends. Using reference TRBV11-2 and TRBJ2-2 for the parts outside the CDR3, the full variable domain is EAGVAQSPRYKIIEKRQSVAFWCNPISGHATLYWYQQILGQGPKLLIQFQNNGVVDDSQLPKDRFSAERLKGVDSTLKIQPAKLEDSAVYLCASSLDPGKNTGELFFGEGSRLTVL.

The chain joins TRBV6-5 to TRBJ1-1; 9 positions match TRBD1. The V segment lost 2 bases and the J segment 8 bases; nucleotides outside the gene matches: 9. The CDR3 contains 15 residues. Germline loops: CDR1 MNHEY, CDR2 SVGAGI. The CDR3 spells CASSYDTGGAFEAFF. The DNA for the CDR3 is TGTGCCAGCAGTTACGATACAGGGGGCGCTTTCGAAGCTTTCTTT.

The chain recombines TRBV6-5 with TRBJ2-3; weak D call: TRBD2 (6 bases). V lost 7 bases and J 1 base, leaving 15 bases between the germline ends. The germline V gene encodes CDR1 MNHEY and CDR2 SVGAGI. The CDR3 loop spans 15 amino acids. Here the CDR3 reads CASTPGRGRTDTQYF. The DNA of the CDR3 is TGTGCCAGCACCCCCGGGCGGGGTCGCACAGATACGCAGTATTTT.

The gene calls are TRBV6-1 and TRBJ1-4; tentative D call: TRBD1 (5 bases). Trimming took 3 bases from V and 1 from J, leaving 6 bases between them. The CDR3 extends over 14 amino acids. Per the germline V gene, CDR1 is MNHNS and CDR2 is SASEGT. The CDR3 region has the DNA TGTGCCAGCAGTGAGACAGTAACTAATGAAAAACTGTTTTTT. This encodes CASSETVTNEKLFF.

The rearrangement links TRBV6-1 to TRBJ2-7; TRBD1 agrees at 10 bases. The CDR3 covers 16 residues. Trimming at V came to 2 bases and at J to 5 bases, leaving 9 bases not matched to a gene. Germline V gives CDR1 MNHNS, CDR2 SASEGT. Written as DNA, the CDR3 is TGTGCCAGCAGTGAAAAGGGGACAGGGGTGGGGCACGAGCAGTACTTC. It is translated as CASSEKGTGVGHEQYF.

The J gene is TRBJ2-7, the V gene TRBV10-3; D might be TRBD2 (7 bases). Germline assignment: CDR1 ENHRY and CDR2 SYGVKD. CDR3 size: 12 residues. The V gene lost 6 bases and the J gene lost 6 bases, with 12 bases spanning the gap. The CDR3: CAIRYREGEQYF. The CDR3 region has the DNA TGTGCCATCAGGTACAGGGAGGGCGAGCAGTACTTC.